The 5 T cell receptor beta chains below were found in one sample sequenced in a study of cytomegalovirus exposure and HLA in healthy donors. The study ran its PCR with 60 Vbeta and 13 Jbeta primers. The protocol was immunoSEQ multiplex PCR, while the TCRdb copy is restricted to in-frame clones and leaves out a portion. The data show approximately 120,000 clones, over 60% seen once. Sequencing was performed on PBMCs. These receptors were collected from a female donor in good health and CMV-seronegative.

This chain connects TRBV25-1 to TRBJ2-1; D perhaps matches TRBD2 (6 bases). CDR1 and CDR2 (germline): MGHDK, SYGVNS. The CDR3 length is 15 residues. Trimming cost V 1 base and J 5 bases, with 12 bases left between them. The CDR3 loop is CASSELADPNNEQFF. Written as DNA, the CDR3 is TGTGCCAGCAGTGAATTAGCGGACCCAAACAATGAGCAGTTCTTC. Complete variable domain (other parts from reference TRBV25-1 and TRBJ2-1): EADIYQTPRYLVIGTGKKITLECSQTMGHDKMYWYQQDPGMELHLIHYSYGVNSTEKGDLSSESTVSRIRTEHFPLTLESARPSHTSQYLCASSELADPNNEQFFGPGTRLTVL.

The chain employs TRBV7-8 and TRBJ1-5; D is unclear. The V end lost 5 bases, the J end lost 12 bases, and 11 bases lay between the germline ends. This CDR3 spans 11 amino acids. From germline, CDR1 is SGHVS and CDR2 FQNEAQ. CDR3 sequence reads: CASSDSRSQHF. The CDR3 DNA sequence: TGTGCCAGCAGCGACTCGCGGAGCCAGCATTTT.

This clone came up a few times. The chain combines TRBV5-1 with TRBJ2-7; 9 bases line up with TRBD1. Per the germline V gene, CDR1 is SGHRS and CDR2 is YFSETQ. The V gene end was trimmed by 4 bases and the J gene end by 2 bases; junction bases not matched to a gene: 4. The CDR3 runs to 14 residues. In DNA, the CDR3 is TGCGCCAGCAGCACGGGACAGGGAGCCTACGAGCAGTACTTC. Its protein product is CASSTGQGAYEQYF.

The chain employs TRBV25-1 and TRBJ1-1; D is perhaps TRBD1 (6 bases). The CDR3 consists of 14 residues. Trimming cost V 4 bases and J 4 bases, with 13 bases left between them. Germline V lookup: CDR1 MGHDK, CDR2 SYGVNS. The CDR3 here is CASSANTGITEAFF. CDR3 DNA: TGTGCCAGCAGTGCCAATACAGGGATCACTGAAGCTTTCTTT.

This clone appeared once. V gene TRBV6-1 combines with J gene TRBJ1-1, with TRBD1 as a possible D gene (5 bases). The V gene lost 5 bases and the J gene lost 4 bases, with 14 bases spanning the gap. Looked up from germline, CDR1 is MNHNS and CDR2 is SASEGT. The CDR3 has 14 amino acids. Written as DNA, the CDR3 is TGTGCCAGCAGTCTAAAAGGGGAAGGCACTGAAGCTTTCTTT. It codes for CASSLKGEGTEAFF.